This T cell receptor beta chain is drawn from a study of cytomegalovirus exposure and HLA in healthy donors. Study-wide findings and caveats: The authors later linked a missense DCLRE1C variant to TCR beta V- and J-gene trimming. According to an earlier analysis, most TCR beta V segments yielded productive rearrangements about 90% or about 30% of the time.

60 Vbeta and 13 Jbeta primers were used in PCR. The assay was immunoSEQ multiplex PCR, and TCRdb's table has in-frame clones only and misses some. This table has about 100,000 clones, roughly 70% appearing once. This clone occurred a few times. Its cognate antigen is unknown. The donors were healthy bone marrow donors. The V gene's germline CDR1 is MNHNY and CDR2 SVGAGI (reference sequence). Trimming cost V 5 bases and J 16 bases; bases outside gene matches: 9. The CDR3 is 12 amino acids. Sequenced input: PBMCs. The sequence was collected from a man aged 35 to 55 in good health and CMV-seropositive. The V gene is TRBV6-6, the J gene TRBJ1-3; TRBD1 agrees at 9 bases. The CDR3, as DNA: TGTGCCAGCAGTCCCGCTACGGGACAGGGCTATTTT. It translates to CASSPATGQGYF.